This entry concerns a single T cell receptor (beta chain). Produced via immunoSEQ multiplex PCR; TCRdb's table is partial and in-frame only. Of around 99,000 clones listed, 80% to 90% are singletons. The sample is drawn from a study of T cell responses to AZD1222 COVID-19 vaccine. The V gene end was trimmed by 4 bases and the J gene end by 3 bases; junction bases not matched to a gene: 5. This CDR3 is built from 15 residues. CDR1 SGHDT and CDR2 YYEEEE come from the germline V gene. The material was peripheral blood, obtained on day 0 of AZD1222 vaccination. The J gene is TRBJ2-7, the V gene TRBV5-6; TRBD2 aligns across 12 bases. The clonotype was recovered from an adult in good health. The CDR3 nucleotides read TGTGCCAGCAGCCATGTGACTAGCGGGAGCTACGAGCAGTACTTC. As protein: CASSHVTSGSYEQYF.